These T cell receptor beta chains were read from a single sample in a study of T cells in Graves' hyperthyroidism and ophthalmopathy. MiXCR was run by TCRdb on the multiplex PCR reads, yielding one entry per CDR3 protein. Of hundreds of thousands of distinct CDR3 sequences in the sample, roughly 15% are singletons; the top ten hold approximately 4.2%. The sequencing input was blood. The receptors here all came from a woman aged 35 to 49 with Graves' ophthalmopathy. Each CDR3 is given with its conserved first and last residue. A D gene is named only where the DNA matches it firmly. The listing skips clone size in some rows; elsewhere it reads once, few, many or a size class.

j_call,clone_size,d_call,v_call,cdr3_nt,cdr3_aa
TRBJ2-7,-,-,TRBV27,TGTGCCAGCAGTTGGGAGCCCTACTACGAGCAGTACTTC,CASSWEPYYEQYF
TRBJ1-4,many,-,TRBV5-6,TGTGCCAGCAGCCGCCTCGCGGGGACTAATGAAAAACTGTTTTTT,CASSRLAGTNEKLFF
TRBJ2-7,many,TRBD2,TRBV7-8,TGTGCCAGCAGCTCCAACCCTAGCGGGGCCTACGAGCAGTACTTC,CASSSNPSGAYEQYF
TRBJ1-5,many,-,TRBV2,TGTGCCAGTCACCTCCGGGCCGCGGAGCCCCAGCATTTT,CASHLRAAEPQHF
TRBJ1-2,-,TRBD1,TRBV10-3,TGTGCCATCAGCCGACGACAGGGTGTCGACTATGGCTACACCTTC,CAISRRQGVDYGYTF
TRBJ2-2,many,-,TRBV6-5,TGTGCCAGCATCCCTGGAGCGGCGAACACCGGGGAGCTGTTTTTT,CASIPGAANTGELFF
TRBJ2-5,-,TRBD2,TRBV18,TGTGCCAGCTCACCATTGACGCCGGGAGGGGGAGAGACCCAGTACTTC,CASSPLTPGGGETQYF
TRBJ1-1,-,TRBD1,TRBV7-3,TGTGCCAGCGGCCCGACAGGGGTGGGTGAAGCTTTCTTT,CASGPTGVGEAFF
TRBJ2-2,few,TRBD1,TRBV11-2,TGTGCCAGCAGCTTAAGATCTGGGACAGTCACCGGGGAGCTGTTTTTT,CASSLRSGTVTGELFF
TRBJ2-7,-,TRBD2,TRBV4-2,TGTGCCAGCAGCCCCCCGGGAGGGGGTGGGCCCCTCGAGCAGTACTTC,CASSPPGGGGPLEQYF
TRBJ2-7,many,TRBD1,TRBV12-3/TRBV12-4,TGTGCCAGCAAACTAGGACAGGACAGCTCCTACGAGCAGTGCTTC,CASKLGQDSSYEQCF
TRBJ2-6,many,-,TRBV5-1,TGCGCCAGCAGCCGCGCTGGGGCCAACGTCCTGACTTTC,CASSRAGANVLTF
TRBJ1-1,-,-,TRBV2,TGTGCCAGCATCGAAGGGCTCAGGGCCGAGGCTTTCTTT,CASIEGLRAEAFF
TRBJ2-7,many,-,TRBV12-3/TRBV12-4,TGTGCCAGCAGTTTACACTCGGCCCCAACGCCGTACTTC,CASSLHSAPTPYF
TRBJ2-5,many,TRBD2,TRBV7-2,TGTGCCAGCAGCTTAGCGTCGACTAGCGGTCAAGAGACCCAGTACTTC,CASSLASTSGQETQYF
TRBJ2-3,-,-,TRBV11-3,TGTGCCAGCAGCCCCGACTATCCCACAGATACGCAGTATTTT,CASSPDYPTDTQYF
TRBJ1-2,-,-,TRBV6-2/TRBV6-3,TGTGCCAGCAGTTACTCGCGGACCCGGGACATTTATAGATGGAGCTACACCTTC,CASSYSRTRDIYRWSYTF
TRBJ2-5,many,TRBD2,TRBV9,TGTGCCAGCAGTTCCTTGGGACTAGCGGAAGAGACCCAGTACTTC,CASSSLGLAEETQYF
TRBJ2-7,many,-,TRBV4-3,TGCGCCAGCAGCCAAGTCAAGGGACGAGCCTACGAGCAGTACTTC,CASSQVKGRAYEQYF
TRBJ2-2,many,-,TRBV5-1,TGCGCCAGCAGCGCAGGGGCGTCGGACGGGGAGCTGTTTTTT,CASSAGASDGELFF
TRBJ1-5,-,-,TRBV2,TGTGCCAGCAGTCCCCGGACAGGCAATCAGCCCCAGCATTTT,CASSPRTGNQPQHF
TRBJ2-7,-,TRBD2,TRBV10-3,TGTGCCATCAGTAGCGGGAGGGCCAATGAGCAGTACTTC,CAISSGRANEQYF
TRBJ1-5,many,TRBD1,TRBV19,TGTGCCACACGGGACAGGGGATCCCCCCAGCCCCAGCATTTT,CATRDRGSPQPQHF
TRBJ1-2,many,-,TRBV4-1,TGCGCCAGCAGCCAAGTTGAGGGGGGACTCTATGGCTACACCTTC,CASSQVEGGLYGYTF
TRBJ2-5,many,TRBD2,TRBV20-1,TGCAGTGCTATTGGGACTAGAAATCATGAGACCCAGTACTTC,CSAIGTRNHETQYF
TRBJ1-1,many,TRBD1,TRBV30,TGTGCCTGGAGTGGACAGGGTGGTCTCGGTGCTTTCTTT,CAWSGQGGLGAFF
TRBJ2-7,few,-,TRBV7-9,TGTGCCAGCAGCTTAGGTTCAGGGGTAGCCTACGAGCAGTACTTC,CASSLGSGVAYEQYF
TRBJ1-5,many,-,TRBV2,TGTGCCAGCAGACGCCGGGACGATCAGCCCCAGCATTTT,CASRRRDDQPQHF
TRBJ2-2,many,TRBD1,TRBV6-1,TGTGCCAGCGCGGACAGGGGTCTAACCGGGGAGCTGTTTTTT,CASADRGLTGELFF
TRBJ1-1,few,-,TRBV4-2,TGTGCCAGCAGCCTTTTTGGAGGGGCGAACACTGAAGCTTTCTTT,CASSLFGGANTEAFF
TRBJ1-1,many,TRBD1,TRBV19,TGTGCCAGTAGTATTCGATTACAGGGGACTGAAGCTTTCTTT,CASSIRLQGTEAFF
TRBJ1-2,few,TRBD1,TRBV28,TGTGCCAGCAGTTTACTCGACAGGGGTAAGAGCTATGGCTACACCTTC,CASSLLDRGKSYGYTF
TRBJ1-3,many,-,TRBV12-3/TRBV12-4,TGTGCCAGCACCACCCGAAACACCATATATTTT,CASTTRNTIYF
TRBJ2-2,many,TRBD2,TRBV24-1,TGTGCCACCAGTGAAAAACTAGCGGGAGCCGGGGAGCTGTTTTTT,CATSEKLAGAGELFF
TRBJ1-1,many,-,TRBV18,TGTGCCAGCTCACCTGAGGGGACTTTACCTTTCTTT,CASSPEGTLPFF
TRBJ2-7,-,-,TRBV28,TGTGCCAGCAGTTTTTGGGGGGTCTCCTACGAGCAGTACTTC,CASSFWGVSYEQYF